A single sample gave rise to the 4 T cell receptor beta chains below, sequenced in a study of human T cells and chemical hapten exposure. TCRdb reanalysed the RACE reads using MiXCR and keeps one entry per CDR3 protein. The table has 150,000 to 200,000 distinct CDR3 sequences, nearly 30% seen once. Time point reported: pre-sensitization, week 0. The treatment here: therapeutic diphenylcyclopropenone sensitization with weekly scalp DPC. The source material was whole blood, sampled in connection with sensitization to the hapten diphenylcyclopropenone (DPC). The receptors here all came from a woman in her twenties or thirties with alopecia areata. Some clones in this sample may be carry-over from other donors' samples.

This clonotype was counted between two and nine times. The V gene is TRBV18, the J gene TRBJ1-1, with TRBD1 as a possible D gene (6 bases). With 2 bases removed from V and 2 bases from J, the gap between germline ends came to 12 bases. Germline CDR1 and CDR2: KGHSH and LQKENI. CDR3 length: 15 residues. The CDR3 protein is CASSPLRGGNTEAFF. DNA for the CDR3: TGTGCCAGCTCACCATTAAGGGGGGGAAACACTGAAGCTTTCTTT. Filled out from reference TRBV18 and TRBJ1-1, the complete variable domain reads NAGVMQNPRHLVRRRGQEARLRCSPMKGHSHVYWYRQLPEEGLKFMVYLQKENIIDESGMPKERFSAEFPKEGPSILRIQQVVRGDSAAYFCASSPLRGGNTEAFFGQGTRLTVV.

This chain joins TRBV6-2 or TRBV6-3 and TRBJ1-1; D is uncertain. The V gene lost 10 bases and the J gene lost 3 bases, with 12 bases spanning the gap. This CDR3 contains 12 residues. Per the germline V gene, CDR1 is MNHEY and CDR2 is SVGEGT. The CDR3 DNA is TGTGCCATCAACAGTGGGGACACTGAAGCTTTCTTT. It yields the protein CAINSGDTEAFF.

This clonotype appeared a few times. The genes are TRBV29-1 and TRBJ2-5; D ambiguous. The CDR3 length is 13 residues. Trimming removed 4 bases from V and 4 bases from J, with 13 bases in between. Per germline, CDR1 SQVTM and CDR2 ANQGSEA. CDR3 nucleotide sequence: TGCAGCGTTGGGAGCGTCCTAGGAGAGACCCAGTACTTC. Translation: CSVGSVLGETQYF.

This clonotype was recorded a few times. The CDR3 DNA reads as TGTGCCAGCAGCTTAGACAGGGGGTCGGGGTACAATGAGCAGTTCTTC. Translation: CASSLDRGSGYNEQFF. V usage is TRBV7-2 and J usage is TRBJ2-1; the match to TRBD1 covers 8 bases. This CDR3 is 16 amino acids long. CDR1 is SGHTA and CDR2 is FQGNSA in the germline V gene. With 1 base clipped from V and 4 bases from J, the junction kept 6 bases outside the gene matches. Complete variable domain (other parts from reference TRBV7-2 and TRBJ2-1): GAGVSQSPSNKVTEKGKDVELRCDPISGHTALYWYRQSLGQGLEFLIYFQGNSAPDKSGLPSDRFSAERTGGSVSTLTIQRTQQEDSAVYLCASSLDRGSGYNEQFFGPGTRLTVL.